One and the same sample provided the 18 T cell receptor beta chains below, sequenced in a study of cytomegalovirus exposure and HLA in healthy donors. The PCR employed 60 Vbeta primers together with 13 Jbeta primers. Sequenced by immunoSEQ multiplex PCR; TCRdb stores in-frame clones only, minus some. The data show some 89,000 clones, about 85% seen once. Input material: PBMCs. Receptors originate from a man between 40 and 49 years old in good health and CMV-seropositive.

This sequence joins TRBV19 and TRBJ2-7; D might be TRBD1 (5 bases). Germline V gives CDR1 LNHDA, CDR2 SQIVND (reference sequence). V was pared by 2 bases and J by 1 base, with 15 bases between. There are 16 residues in the CDR3. The CDR3, as DNA: TGTGCCAGTAGTATATCCCCTGGGGCGCAGTCCTACGAGCAGTACTTC. This sequence encodes CASSISPGAQSYEQYF.

This clone is medium-sized in the sample. At the DNA level, this CDR3 is encoded by other sequences in the same sample as well. V is TRBV27 and J is TRBJ1-1; D remains ambiguous. Germline V lookup: CDR1 MNHEY, CDR2 SMNVEV (reference sequence). The CDR3 spans 13 residues. V was cut by 5 bases and J by 5 bases, with 12 bases left in between. DNA of the CDR3: TGTGCCAGCAGTCTCACCTCGAGAACTGAAGCTTTCTTT. Amino acids: CASSLTSRTEAFF.

The V call is TRBV29-1, the J call TRBJ2-1; 15 bases line up with TRBD2. CDR1 and CDR2 (germline): SQVTM, ANQGSEA. CDR3 length equals 14 residues. With 7 bases clipped from V and 8 bases from J, the junction kept 6 bases outside the gene matches. The DNA of the CDR3 is TGCAGCGAAAGGACTAGCGGGAGGGCAGATGAGCAGTTCTTC. The encoded protein is CSERTSGRADEQFF.

The chain uses TRBV6-4 and TRBJ2-1; 8 bases agree with TRBD1. CDR3 length equals 15 residues. The germline gives CDR1 MRHNA, CDR2 SNTAGT. Losses at the gene ends were 2 bases for V and 5 bases for J; bases not matched to a gene: 5. The CDR3 nucleotides read TGTGCCAGCAGTGACCCTGGGACAGGTCACAATGAGCAGTTCTTC. Its protein is CASSDPGTGHNEQFF.

The chain has TRBV5-1 and TRBJ2-1; 9 bases match TRBD1. CDR1 is SGHRS and CDR2 is YFSETQ in the germline V gene. V gave up 3 bases and J gave up 4 bases; unmatched junction bases: 8. The CDR3 runs to 16 residues. The CDR3 region is CASSWRWDRVYNEQFF. CDR3 sequence (DNA): TGCGCCAGCAGCTGGCGGTGGGACAGGGTATACAATGAGCAGTTCTTC.

This chain connects TRBV11-3 to TRBJ2-1; D might be TRBD2 (6 bases). The ends were cut back, 1 base at V and 8 bases at J, with 15 bases in the middle. Germline V gene lookup returns CDR1 SGHNT and CDR2 YENEEA. CDR3 length: 15 amino acids. The CDR3 here is CASSLVGGVGDEQFF. The DNA of the CDR3 is TGTGCCAGCAGCTTAGTGGGGGGAGTTGGGGATGAGCAGTTCTTC.

V usage is TRBV28 and J usage is TRBJ2-1, with TRBD1 matching 7 bases. CDR1 is MDHEN, CDR2 SYDVKM, per germline. This CDR3 has 13 amino acids. V lost 6 bases to trimming and J lost 4 bases; unmatched junction nucleotides: 3. The CDR3 DNA sequence: TGTGCCAGCAGGCGGACAGGTTACAATGAGCAGTTCTTC. Encoded protein: CASRRTGYNEQFF. The complete variable domain, with remaining parts taken from reference TRBV28 and TRBJ2-1, reads DVKVTQSSRYLVKRTGEKVFLECVQDMDHENMFWYRQDPGLGLRLIYFSYDVKMKEKGDIPEGYSVSREKKERFSLILESASTNQTSMYLCASRRTGYNEQFFGPGTRLTVL.

The V gene is TRBV7-6, the J gene TRBJ2-7; D is perhaps TRBD2 (6 bases). Germline V CDR1 and CDR2: SGHVS, FNYEAQ. The length of the CDR3 is 15 residues. The V and J ends lost 1 base and 3 bases respectively, with 13 bases between them. CDR3 in DNA: TGTGCCAGCAGCTTAGGGGAACTAGCCAACTACGAGCAGTACTTC. It encodes CASSLGELANYEQYF.

The rearrangement uses TRBV27 and TRBJ2-2; 8 bases fit TRBD2. CDR3 length equals 17 residues. J gave up 3 bases and V 4 bases, and 10 bases lay outside the gene matches. The germline gives CDR1 MNHEY, CDR2 SMNVEV (reference sequence). The CDR3 DNA is TGTGCCAGCAGTTCCCCCTGGTCGGGGGGGGACACCGGGGAGCTGTTTTTT. Protein: CASSSPWSGGDTGELFF.

CDR3 in amino acids: CAWSVPGVTEAFF. In DNA, the CDR3 is TGTGCCTGGAGTGTTCCCGGGGTCACTGAAGCTTTCTTT. V usage is TRBV30 and J usage is TRBJ1-1; D is unclear. The germline CDR1 and CDR2 sequences are GTSNPN and SVGIG (reference sequence). The V gene lost 0 bases and the J gene lost 4 bases, with 9 bases spanning the gap. This CDR3 has 13 residues.

CDR3 coding DNA: TGTGCCACCAGCAGAGATAGCGGCTTTAGAGAGACCCAGTACTTC. Its translation: CATSRDSGFRETQYF. V gene TRBV15 combines with J gene TRBJ2-5; D may be TRBD2 (6 bases). The ends were cut back, 0 bases at V and 4 bases at J, with 12 bases in the middle. Germline CDR1 reads LNHNV; CDR2 reads YYDKDF (reference sequence). The CDR3 sequence is 15 residues long.

This clone is deemed medium-sized (0.01 to 0.1%). The V call is TRBV4-2, the J call TRBJ1-4; D remains ambiguous. V lost 2 bases and J 0 bases, leaving 10 bases between the germline ends. Germline V gives CDR1 LGHNA, CDR2 YNFKEQ. The CDR3 is 16 residues long. The CDR3 DNA reads as TGTGCCAGCAGCCAAACCCGCGGGGCAACTAATGAAAAACTGTTTTTT. Protein sequence: CASSQTRGATNEKLFF.

J is TRBJ2-7 and V is TRBV5-1; a possible D gene is TRBD1 (6 bases). The ends were cut back, 4 bases at V and 3 bases at J, with 14 bases in the middle. The CDR3 runs 14 residues. Germline assignment: CDR1 SGHRS and CDR2 YFSETQ. In DNA, the CDR3 is TGCGCCAGCAGCACCGGTGTAGGGGGCTACGAGCAGTACTTC. Amino acid sequence: CASSTGVGGYEQYF.

This sequence joins TRBV4-1 and TRBJ2-5; 11 bases are shared with TRBD1. Germline-derived CDR1 and CDR2 are MGHRA and YSYEKL. V lost 3 bases to trimming and J lost 5 bases; unmatched junction nucleotides: 8. This CDR3 spans 16 amino acids. The CDR3 bases are TGCGCCAGCAGCCATCCCGGTGGACAGGGGGCCGAGACCCAGTACTTC. This sequence encodes CASSHPGGQGAETQYF.

The chain couples TRBV28 to TRBJ2-1; 8 nucleotides align to TRBD2. The CDR3 runs 15 residues. V was clipped by 3 bases and J by 5 bases; unmatched bases: 6. CDR1 and CDR2 from the germline V gene are MDHEN and SYDVKM. In DNA form, the CDR3 reads TGTGCCAGCAGTTTGTTCCTAGCGGGTCACAATGAGCAGTTCTTC. Translating it yields CASSLFLAGHNEQFF.

The table lists this clone with a count of one. The chain is built from TRBV13 and TRBJ2-7; D may be TRBD2 (6 bases). The germline V and J ends were trimmed by 5 bases and 4 bases, with 18 bases remaining between them. The CDR3 consists of 15 residues. Germline-derived CDR1 and CDR2 are PRHDT and FYEKMQ (reference sequence). The chain's CDR3 is CASSPSEGGIYEQYF. The CDR3 bases are TGTGCCAGCAGCCCTAGTGAAGGCGGGATTTACGAGCAGTACTTC.

The genes are TRBV13 and TRBJ2-5, with TRBD2 matching over 16 bases. The V and J ends lost 3 bases and 4 bases, in that order; junction bases with no gene match: 5. The V gene's germline CDR1 is PRHDT and CDR2 FYEKMQ (reference sequence). The CDR3 covers 17 residues. As DNA, the CDR3 is TGTGCCAGCAGCTTCGGGACTAGCGGGGGGGCCACAGAGACCCAGTACTTC. The encoded protein is CASSFGTSGGATETQYF.

This chain joins TRBV10-1 and TRBJ2-7; 7 nucleotides line up with TRBD1. In germline, CDR1 is WNHNN, CDR2 SYGVQD (reference sequence). This CDR3 is 14 amino acids long. J was trimmed by 5 bases and V by 2 bases; bases with no gene match: 6. The CDR3 loop is CASSETVQGNEQYF. In DNA form, the CDR3 reads TGCGCCAGCAGTGAGACGGTACAGGGGAACGAGCAGTACTTC.